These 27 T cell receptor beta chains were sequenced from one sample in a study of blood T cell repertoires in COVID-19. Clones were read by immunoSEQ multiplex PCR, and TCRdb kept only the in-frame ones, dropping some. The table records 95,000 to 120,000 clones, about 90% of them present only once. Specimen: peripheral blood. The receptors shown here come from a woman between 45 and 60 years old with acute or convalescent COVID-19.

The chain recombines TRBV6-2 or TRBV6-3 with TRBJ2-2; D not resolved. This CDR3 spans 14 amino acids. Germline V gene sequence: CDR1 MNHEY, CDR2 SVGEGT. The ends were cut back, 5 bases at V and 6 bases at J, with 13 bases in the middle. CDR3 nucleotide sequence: TGTGCCAGCAGTCCGTCCCTGGGCCCCGGGGAGCTGTTTTTT. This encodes CASSPSLGPGELFF.

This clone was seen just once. The chain's CDR3 is CASSVTGTSSGDTQYF. CDR3 in DNA: TGTGCCAGCAGCGTCACCGGGACTAGCTCGGGAGATACGCAGTATTTT. V is TRBV7-2 and J is TRBJ2-3, with 9 bases fitting TRBD2. V lost 5 bases, J lost 5 bases, and 11 bases stayed unmatched. Per germline, CDR1 SGHTA and CDR2 FQGNSA. The CDR3 loop spans 16 amino acids.

CDR3 region: CASTRGYGNTIYF. The CDR3 bases are TGTGCCAGTACCAGGGGGTACGGAAACACCATATATTTT. The chain links TRBV6-5 to TRBJ1-3; 7 bases fit TRBD1. This CDR3 is built from 13 residues. J lost 4 bases, V lost 9 bases, and 6 bases had no gene match. Germline CDR1 MNHEY, CDR2 SVGAGI.

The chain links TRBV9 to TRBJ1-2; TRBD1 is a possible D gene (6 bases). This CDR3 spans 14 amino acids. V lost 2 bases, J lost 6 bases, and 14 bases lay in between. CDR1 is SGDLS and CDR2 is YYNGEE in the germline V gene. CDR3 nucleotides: TGTGCCAGCAGCGTCGGGGGGGCAGGCAATGGCTACACCTTC. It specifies CASSVGGAGNGYTF. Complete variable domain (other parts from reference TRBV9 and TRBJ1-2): DSGVTQTPKHLITATGQRVTLRCSPRSGDLSVYWYQQSLDQGLQFLIQYYNGEERAKGNILERFSAQQFPDLHSELNLSSLELGDSALYFCASSVGGAGNGYTFGSGTRLTVV.

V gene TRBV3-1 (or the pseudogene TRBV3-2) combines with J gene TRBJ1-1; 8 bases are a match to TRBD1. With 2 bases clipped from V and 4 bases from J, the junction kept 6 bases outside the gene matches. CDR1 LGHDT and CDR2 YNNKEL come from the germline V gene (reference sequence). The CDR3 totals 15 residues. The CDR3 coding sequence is TGTGCCAGCAGCCAAAACAGGGGGTCTGGCACTGAAGCTTTCTTT. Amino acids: CASSQNRGSGTEAFF.

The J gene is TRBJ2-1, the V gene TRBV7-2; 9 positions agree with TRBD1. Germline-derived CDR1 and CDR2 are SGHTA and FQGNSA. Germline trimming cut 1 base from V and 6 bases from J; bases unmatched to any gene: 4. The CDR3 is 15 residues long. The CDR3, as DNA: TGTGCCAGCAGCTTAGGGAGGGGACAGGGCAATGAGCAGTTCTTC. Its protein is CASSLGRGQGNEQFF.

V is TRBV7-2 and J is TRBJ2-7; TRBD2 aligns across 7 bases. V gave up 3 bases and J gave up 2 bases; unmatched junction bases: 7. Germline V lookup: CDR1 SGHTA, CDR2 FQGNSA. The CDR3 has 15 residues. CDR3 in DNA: TGTGCCAGCAGCTTTGATAGCCTAGCGGCCTACGAGCAGTACTTC. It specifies CASSFDSLAAYEQYF.

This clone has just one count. The CDR3, as DNA: TGTGCCACCGTTCCACCCAGCTCCTACGAGCAGTACTTC. It encodes CATVPPSSYEQYF. The chain recombines TRBV24-1 with TRBJ2-7; D gene ambiguous. Deletions cut 9 bases from V and 0 bases from J, with 11 bases between. The germline gives CDR1 KGHDR, CDR2 SFDVKD. The CDR3 is made up of 13 amino acids.

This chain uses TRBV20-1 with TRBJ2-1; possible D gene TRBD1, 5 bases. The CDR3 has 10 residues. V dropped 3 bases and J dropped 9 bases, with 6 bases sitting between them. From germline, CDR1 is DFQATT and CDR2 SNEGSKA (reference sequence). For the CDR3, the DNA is TGCAGTGCTAGGGGGCTTGAGCAGTTCTTC. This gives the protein CSARGLEQFF.

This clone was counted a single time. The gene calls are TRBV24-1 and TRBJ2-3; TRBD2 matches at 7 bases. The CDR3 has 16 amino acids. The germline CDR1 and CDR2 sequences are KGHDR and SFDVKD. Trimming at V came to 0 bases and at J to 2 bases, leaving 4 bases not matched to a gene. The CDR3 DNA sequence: TGTGCCACCAGTGATTTGTTGGGGGGGGACACAGATACGCAGTATTTT. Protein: CATSDLLGGDTDTQYF.

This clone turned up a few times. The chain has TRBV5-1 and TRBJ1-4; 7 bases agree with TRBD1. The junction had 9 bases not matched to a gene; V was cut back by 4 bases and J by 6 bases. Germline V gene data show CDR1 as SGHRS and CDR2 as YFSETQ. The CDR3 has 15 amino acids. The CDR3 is CASSTDRAKDEKLFF. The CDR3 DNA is TGCGCCAGCAGCACAGACAGGGCAAAGGATGAAAAACTGTTTTTT.

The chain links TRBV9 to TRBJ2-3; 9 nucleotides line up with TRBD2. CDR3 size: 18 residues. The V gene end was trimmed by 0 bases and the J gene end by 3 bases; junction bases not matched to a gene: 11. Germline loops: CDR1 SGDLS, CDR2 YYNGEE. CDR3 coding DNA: TGTGCCAGCAGCGTAGCTGGATTAGCGGGAGATTCGACAGATACGCAGTATTTT. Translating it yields CASSVAGLAGDSTDTQYF.

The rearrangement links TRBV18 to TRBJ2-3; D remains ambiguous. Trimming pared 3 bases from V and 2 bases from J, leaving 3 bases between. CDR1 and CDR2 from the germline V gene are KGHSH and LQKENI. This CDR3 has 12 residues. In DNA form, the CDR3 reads TGTGCCAGCTCACCGGCCACAGATACGCAGTATTTT. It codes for CASSPATDTQYF.

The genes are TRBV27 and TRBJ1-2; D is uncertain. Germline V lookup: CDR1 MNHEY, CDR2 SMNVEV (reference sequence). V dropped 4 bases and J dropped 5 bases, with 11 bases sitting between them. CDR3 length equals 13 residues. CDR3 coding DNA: TGTGCCAGCAGTTCTAGGTGGTATTATGGCTACACCTTC. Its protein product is CASSSRWYYGYTF.

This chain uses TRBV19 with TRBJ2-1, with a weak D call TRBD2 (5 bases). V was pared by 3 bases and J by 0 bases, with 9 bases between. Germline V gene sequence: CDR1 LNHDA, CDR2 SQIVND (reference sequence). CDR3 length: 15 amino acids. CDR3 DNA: TGTGCCAGTAGTATGGAGGAGGCCTCCTACAATGAGCAGTTCTTC. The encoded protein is CASSMEEASYNEQFF.

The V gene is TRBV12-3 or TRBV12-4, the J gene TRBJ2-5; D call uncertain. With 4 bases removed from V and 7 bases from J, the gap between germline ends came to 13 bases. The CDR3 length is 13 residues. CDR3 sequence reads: CASSYASDGTQYF. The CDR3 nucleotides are TGTGCCAGCAGTTATGCTAGTGATGGGACCCAGTACTTC.

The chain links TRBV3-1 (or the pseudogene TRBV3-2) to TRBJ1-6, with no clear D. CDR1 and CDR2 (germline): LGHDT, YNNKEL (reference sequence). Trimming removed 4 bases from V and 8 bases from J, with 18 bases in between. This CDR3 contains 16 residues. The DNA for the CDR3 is TGTGCCAGCAGCCCAGGTGAGCGGACCTCGTATTCACCCCTCCACTTT. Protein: CASSPGERTSYSPLHF.

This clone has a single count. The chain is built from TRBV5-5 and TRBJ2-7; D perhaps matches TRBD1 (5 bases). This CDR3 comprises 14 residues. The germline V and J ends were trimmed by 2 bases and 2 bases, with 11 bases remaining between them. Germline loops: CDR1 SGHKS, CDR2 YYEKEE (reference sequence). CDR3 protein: CASSFRAGPYEQYF. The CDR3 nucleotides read TGTGCCAGCAGCTTTAGGGCAGGGCCCTACGAGCAGTACTTC.

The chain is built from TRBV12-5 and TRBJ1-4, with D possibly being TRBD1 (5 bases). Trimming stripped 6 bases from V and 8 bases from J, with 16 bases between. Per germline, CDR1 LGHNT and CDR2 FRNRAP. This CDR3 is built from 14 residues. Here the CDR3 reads CASGKEGAGEKLFF. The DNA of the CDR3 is TGTGCTAGTGGCAAAGAAGGGGCTGGAGAAAAACTGTTTTTT.

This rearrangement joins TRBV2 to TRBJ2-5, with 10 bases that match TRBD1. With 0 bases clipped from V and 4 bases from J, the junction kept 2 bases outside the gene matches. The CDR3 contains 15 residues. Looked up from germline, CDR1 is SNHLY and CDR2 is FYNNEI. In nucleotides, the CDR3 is TGTGCCAGCAGTGAAGCCCGGACAGGGGGAGAGACCCAGTACTTC. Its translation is CASSEARTGGETQYF.

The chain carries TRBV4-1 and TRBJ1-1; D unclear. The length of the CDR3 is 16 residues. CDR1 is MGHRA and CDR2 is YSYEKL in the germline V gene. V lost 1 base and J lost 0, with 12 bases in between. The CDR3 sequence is CASSQVAAKMNTEAFF. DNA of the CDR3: TGCGCCAGCAGCCAAGTCGCGGCCAAAATGAACACTGAAGCTTTCTTT.

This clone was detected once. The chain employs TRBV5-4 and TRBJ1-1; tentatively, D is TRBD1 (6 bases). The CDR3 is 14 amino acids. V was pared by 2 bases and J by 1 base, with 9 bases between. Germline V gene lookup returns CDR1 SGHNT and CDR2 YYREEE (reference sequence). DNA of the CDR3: TGTGCCAGCAGCTTAGGGGGTCAGAACACTGAAGCTTTCTTT. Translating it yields CASSLGGQNTEAFF. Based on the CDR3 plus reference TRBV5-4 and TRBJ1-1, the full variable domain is ETGVTQSPTHLIKTRGQQVTLRCSSQSGHNTVSWYQQALGQGPQFIFQYYREEENGRGNFPPRFSGLQFPNYSSELNVNALELDDSALYLCASSLGGQNTEAFFGQGTRLTVV.

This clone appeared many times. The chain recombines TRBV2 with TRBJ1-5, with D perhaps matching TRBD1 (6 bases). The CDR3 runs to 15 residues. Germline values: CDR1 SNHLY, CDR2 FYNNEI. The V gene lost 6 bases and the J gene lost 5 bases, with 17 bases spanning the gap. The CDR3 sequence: CASRYTADSHQPQHF. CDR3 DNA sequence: TGTGCCAGCAGATACACGGCGGACAGCCATCAGCCCCAGCATTTT.

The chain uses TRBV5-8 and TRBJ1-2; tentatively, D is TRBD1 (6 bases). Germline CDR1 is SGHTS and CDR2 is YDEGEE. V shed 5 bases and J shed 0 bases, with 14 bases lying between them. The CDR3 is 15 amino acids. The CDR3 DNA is TGTGCCAGCAGATCGGACAGTGAAGCTAACTATGGCTACACCTTC. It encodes CASRSDSEANYGYTF.

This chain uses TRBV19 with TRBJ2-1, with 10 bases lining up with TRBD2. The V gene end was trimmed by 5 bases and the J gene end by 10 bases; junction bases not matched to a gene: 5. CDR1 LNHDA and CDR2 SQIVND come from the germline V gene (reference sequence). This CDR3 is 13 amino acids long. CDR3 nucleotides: TGTGCCAGTAGTCGAGCGGGGGGGAGGGAGCAGTTCTTC. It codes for CASSRAGGREQFF.

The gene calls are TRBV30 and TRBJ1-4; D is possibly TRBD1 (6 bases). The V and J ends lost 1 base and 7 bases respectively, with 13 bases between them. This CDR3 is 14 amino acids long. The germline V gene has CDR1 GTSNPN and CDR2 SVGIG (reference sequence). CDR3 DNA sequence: TGTGCCTGGAGTGGGGGGGGGCAAGGTGAAAAACTGTTTTTT. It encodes CAWSGGGQGEKLFF. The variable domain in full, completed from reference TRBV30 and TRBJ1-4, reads SQTIHQWPATLVQPVGSPLSLECTVEGTSNPNLYWYRQAAGRGLQLLFYSVGIGQISSEVPQNLSASRPQDRQFILSSKKLLLSDSGFYLCAWSGGGQGEKLFFGSGTQLSVL.

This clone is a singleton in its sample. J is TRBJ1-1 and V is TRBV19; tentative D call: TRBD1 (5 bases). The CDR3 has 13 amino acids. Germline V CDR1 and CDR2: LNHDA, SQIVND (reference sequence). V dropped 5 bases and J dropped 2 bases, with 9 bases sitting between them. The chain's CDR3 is CASSPGGNTEAFF. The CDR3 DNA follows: TGTGCCAGTAGTCCGGGGGGAAACACTGAAGCTTTCTTT.